Following are 5 T cell receptor beta chains from one sample sequenced in a study of early T cells in non-severe SARS-CoV-2 infection (dated by TCRdb to the early 2020s). Receptor amplification or capture employed 5' RACE. TCRdb records NextSeq 500 as the sequencer. TCRdb handled the public reads itself, with Q25 trimming in fastp and clone calling in MiXCR, and kept productive beta chains. For every CDR3 protein sequence, its rows merge into one entry that carries the most common genes and DNA. In this sample the table shows tens of thousands of distinct CDR3 sequences, 5.5% to 6.5% of which occur a single time. Less than 8.5% of the sample lies in the top ten. What was sequenced was whole blood. The receptors stem from an adult who was a healthcare worker with PCR-confirmed SARS-CoV-2 infection or an uninfected control (not recorded which).

CDR3 amino acids: CASSQLAGGLSDTQYF. CDR3 coding DNA: TGTGCCAGCAGCCAATTAGCGGGAGGTTTGTCAGATACGCAGTATTTT. The chain joins TRBV3-1 to TRBJ2-3, with 10 nucleotides matching TRBD2. After removal of 2 bases from V and 4 bases from J, the junction contained 6 bases not matched to a gene. The CDR3 has 16 amino acids. From germline, CDR1 is LGHDT and CDR2 YNNKEL (reference sequence).

J is TRBJ2-7 and V is TRBV6-1; 7 positions agree with TRBD1. Germline CDR1 reads MNHNS; CDR2 reads SASEGT. Unmatched junction bases numbered 7, after V lost 6 bases and J lost 2 bases. The CDR3 sequence is 14 residues long. For the CDR3, the DNA is TGTGCCAGCAGCAGCACCGGGACAGCCTACGAGCAGTACTTC. This translates into CASSSTGTAYEQYF.

This clonotype was seen ten or more times. As DNA, the CDR3 is TGTGCCAGCAGTGAATTAATGGGACAGACGAATTCACCCCTCCACTTT. Protein sequence: CASSELMGQTNSPLHF. The V call is TRBV6-1, the J call TRBJ1-6, with 7 bases aligning to TRBD1. The CDR3 length is 16 residues. The germline V gene has CDR1 MNHNS and CDR2 SASEGT. V lost 2 bases and J lost 7; bases outside the gene matches: 8.

This clonotype was picked up many times. The CDR3 DNA follows: TGTGCCAGCAGCTCGGAGGGGGCGCGGGTTGAAAAACTGTTTTTT. Its translation: CASSSEGARVEKLFF. V usage is TRBV5-4 and J usage is TRBJ1-4, with 7 nucleotides matching TRBD1. CDR1 and CDR2 (germline): SGHNT, YYREEE (reference sequence). This CDR3 region has 15 residues. Unmatched junction bases numbered 9, after V lost 3 bases and J lost 7 bases.

Many counts were recorded for this clonotype. The chain combines TRBV2 with TRBJ2-1; 8 nucleotides agree with TRBD2. The ends lost 8 bases at V and 15 bases at J; junction bases unmatched: 12. The CDR3 consists of 12 residues. The V gene's germline CDR1 is SNHLY and CDR2 FYNNEI. The CDR3 nucleotides read TGTGCCAGCGGGATGCCATCGGGACTAGGGTTCTTC. Protein sequence: CASGMPSGLGFF.